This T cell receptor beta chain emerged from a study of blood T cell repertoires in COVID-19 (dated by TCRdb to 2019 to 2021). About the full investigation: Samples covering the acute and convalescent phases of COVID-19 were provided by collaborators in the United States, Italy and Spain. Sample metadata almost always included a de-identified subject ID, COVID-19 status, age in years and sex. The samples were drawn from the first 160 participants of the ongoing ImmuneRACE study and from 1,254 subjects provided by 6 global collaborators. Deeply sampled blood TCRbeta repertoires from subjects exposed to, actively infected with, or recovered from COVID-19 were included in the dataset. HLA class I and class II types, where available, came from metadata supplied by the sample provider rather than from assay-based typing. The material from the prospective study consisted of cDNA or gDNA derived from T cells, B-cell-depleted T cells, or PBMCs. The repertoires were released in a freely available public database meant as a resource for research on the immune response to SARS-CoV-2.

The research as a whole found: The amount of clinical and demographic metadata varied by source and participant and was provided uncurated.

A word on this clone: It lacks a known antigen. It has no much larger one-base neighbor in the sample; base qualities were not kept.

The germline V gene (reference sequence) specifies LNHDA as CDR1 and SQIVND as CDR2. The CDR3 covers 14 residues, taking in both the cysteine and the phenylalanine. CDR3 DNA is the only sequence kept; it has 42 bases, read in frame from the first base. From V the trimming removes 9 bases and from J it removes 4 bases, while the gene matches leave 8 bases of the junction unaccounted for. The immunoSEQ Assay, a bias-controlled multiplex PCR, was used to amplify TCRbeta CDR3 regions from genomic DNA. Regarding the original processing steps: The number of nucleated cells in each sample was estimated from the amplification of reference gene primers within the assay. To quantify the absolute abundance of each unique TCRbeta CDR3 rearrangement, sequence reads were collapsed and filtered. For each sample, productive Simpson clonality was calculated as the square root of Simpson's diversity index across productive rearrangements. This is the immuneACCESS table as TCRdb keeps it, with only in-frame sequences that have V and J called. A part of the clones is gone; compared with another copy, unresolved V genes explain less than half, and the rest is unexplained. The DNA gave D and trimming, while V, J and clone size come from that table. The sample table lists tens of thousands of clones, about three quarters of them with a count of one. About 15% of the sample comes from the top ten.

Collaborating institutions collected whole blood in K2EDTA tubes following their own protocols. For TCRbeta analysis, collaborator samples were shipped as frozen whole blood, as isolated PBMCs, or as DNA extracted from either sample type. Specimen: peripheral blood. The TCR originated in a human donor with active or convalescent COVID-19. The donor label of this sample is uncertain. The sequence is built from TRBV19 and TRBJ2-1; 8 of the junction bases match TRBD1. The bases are TGTGCCAGCCATCAGGGGACAGGTTACAATGAGCAGTTCTTC. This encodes CASHQGTGYNEQFF.